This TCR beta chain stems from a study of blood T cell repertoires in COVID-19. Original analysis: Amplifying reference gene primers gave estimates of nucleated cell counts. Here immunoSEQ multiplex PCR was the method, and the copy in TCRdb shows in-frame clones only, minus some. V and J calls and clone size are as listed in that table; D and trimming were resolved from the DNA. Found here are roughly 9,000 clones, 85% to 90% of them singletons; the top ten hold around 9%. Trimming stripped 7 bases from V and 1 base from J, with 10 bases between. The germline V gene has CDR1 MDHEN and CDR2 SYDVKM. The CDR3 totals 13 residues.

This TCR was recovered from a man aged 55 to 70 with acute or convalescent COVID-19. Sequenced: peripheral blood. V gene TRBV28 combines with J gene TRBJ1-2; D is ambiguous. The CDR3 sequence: CASKGGFNYGYTF. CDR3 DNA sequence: TGTGCCAGCAAAGGAGGTTTTAACTATGGCTACACCTTC.